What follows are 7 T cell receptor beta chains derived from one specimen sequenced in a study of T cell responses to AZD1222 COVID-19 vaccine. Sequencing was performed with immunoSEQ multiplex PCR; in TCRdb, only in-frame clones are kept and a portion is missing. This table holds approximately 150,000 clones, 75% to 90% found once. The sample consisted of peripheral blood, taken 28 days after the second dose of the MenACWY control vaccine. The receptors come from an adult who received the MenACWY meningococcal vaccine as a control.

The CDR3 spells CATSLPPRTGEDEKLFF. CDR3 nucleotides: TGTGCCACCAGTTTGCCCCCACGGACAGGAGAAGATGAAAAACTGTTTTTT. The chain is built from TRBV15 and TRBJ1-4, with 7 bases fitting TRBD1. V shed 6 bases and J 6 bases; nucleotides not matched to a gene: 16. CDR1 and CDR2 from the germline V gene are LNHNV and YYDKDF (reference sequence). The CDR3 sequence is 17 residues long.

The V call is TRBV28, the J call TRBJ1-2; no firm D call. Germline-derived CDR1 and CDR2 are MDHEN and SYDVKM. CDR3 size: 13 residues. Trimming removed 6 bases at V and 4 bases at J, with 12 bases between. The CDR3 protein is CASSRGTAYGYTF. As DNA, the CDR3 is TGTGCCAGCAGCCGTGGTACGGCCTATGGCTACACCTTC.

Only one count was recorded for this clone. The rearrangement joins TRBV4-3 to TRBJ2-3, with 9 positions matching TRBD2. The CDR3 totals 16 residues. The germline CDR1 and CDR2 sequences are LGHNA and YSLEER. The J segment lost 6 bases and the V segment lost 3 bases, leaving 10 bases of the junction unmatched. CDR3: CASSHRTGTSSDTQYF. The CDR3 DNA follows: TGCGCCAGCAGCCATCGTACCGGGACTAGCTCCGATACGCAGTATTTT.

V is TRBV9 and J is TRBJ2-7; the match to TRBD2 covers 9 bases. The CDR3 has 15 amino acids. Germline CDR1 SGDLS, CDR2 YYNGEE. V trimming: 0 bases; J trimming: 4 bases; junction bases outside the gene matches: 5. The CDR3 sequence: CASSVAPAGGYEQYF. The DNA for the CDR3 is TGTGCCAGCAGCGTAGCCCCAGCGGGAGGATACGAGCAGTACTTC.

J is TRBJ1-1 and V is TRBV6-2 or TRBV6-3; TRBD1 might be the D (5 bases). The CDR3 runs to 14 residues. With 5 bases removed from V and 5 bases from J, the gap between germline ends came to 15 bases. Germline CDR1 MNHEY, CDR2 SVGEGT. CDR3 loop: CASSAHQGWTEAFF. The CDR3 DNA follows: TGTGCCAGCAGTGCACACCAGGGTTGGACTGAAGCTTTCTTT.

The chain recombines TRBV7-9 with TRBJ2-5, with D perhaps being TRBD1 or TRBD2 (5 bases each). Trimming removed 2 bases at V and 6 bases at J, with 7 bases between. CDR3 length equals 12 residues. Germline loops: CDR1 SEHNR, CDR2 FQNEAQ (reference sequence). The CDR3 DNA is TGTGCCAGCAGCTTATGGGGACAGACCCAGTACTTC. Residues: CASSLWGQTQYF.

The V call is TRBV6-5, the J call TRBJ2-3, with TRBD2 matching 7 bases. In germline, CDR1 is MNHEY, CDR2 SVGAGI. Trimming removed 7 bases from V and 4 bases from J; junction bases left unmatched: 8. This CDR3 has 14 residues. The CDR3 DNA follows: TGTGCCAGCAAGACGGGGGGTTGGCCAGATACGCAGTATTTT. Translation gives CASKTGGWPDTQYF.